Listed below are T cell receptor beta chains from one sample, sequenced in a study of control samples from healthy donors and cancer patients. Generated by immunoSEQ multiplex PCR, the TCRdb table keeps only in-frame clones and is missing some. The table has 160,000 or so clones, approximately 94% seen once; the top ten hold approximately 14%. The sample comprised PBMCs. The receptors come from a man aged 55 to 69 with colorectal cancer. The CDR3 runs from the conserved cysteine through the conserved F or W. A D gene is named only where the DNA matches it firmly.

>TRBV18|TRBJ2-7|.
CASSPRDGSYEQYF
TGTGCCAGCTCACCCCGGGACGGATCCTACGAGCAGTACTTC
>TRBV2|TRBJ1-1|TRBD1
CASRQGSQAFF
TGTGCCAGCCGACAGGGCAGTCAAGCTTTCTTT
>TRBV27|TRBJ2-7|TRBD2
CASSLSSGVITYEQYF
TGTGCCAGCAGTTTAAGTAGCGGGGTAATTACCTACGAGCAGTACTTC
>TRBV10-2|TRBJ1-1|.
CASSERQPPVEAFF
TGCGCCAGCAGTGAGCGGCAACCCCCCGTTGAAGCTTTCTTT
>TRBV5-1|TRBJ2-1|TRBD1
CASSPDGQGFNEQFF
TGCGCCAGCAGCCCGGATGGACAGGGGTTCAATGAGCAGTTCTTC
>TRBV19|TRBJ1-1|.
CASSIMGRNTEAFF
TGTGCCAGTAGTATTATGGGTAGGAACACTGAAGCTTTCTTT
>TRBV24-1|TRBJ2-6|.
CATSDFGSSGANVLTF
TGTGCCACCAGTGATTTCGGTAGCTCTGGGGCCAACGTCCTGACTTTC
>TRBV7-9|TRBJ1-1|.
CASSLGGTMNTEAFF
TGTGCCAGCAGCTTAGGGGGGACAATGAACACTGAAGCTTTCTTT
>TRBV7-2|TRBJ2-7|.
CASSLATPVEQYF
TGTGCCAGCAGCTTAGCGACTCCCGTCGAGCAGTACTTC
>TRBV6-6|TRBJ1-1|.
CASSHVGAKVTEAFF
TGTGCCAGCAGTCACGTGGGGGCTAAGGTCACTGAAGCTTTCTTT
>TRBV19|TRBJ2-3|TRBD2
CASSIGLAGLDTQYF
TGTGCCAGTAGTATAGGACTAGCGGGTCTGGATACGCAGTATTTT
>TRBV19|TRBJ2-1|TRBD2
CAIADGAGGSNEQFF
TGTGCCATTGCGGACGGAGCGGGGGGCTCCAATGAGCAGTTCTTC
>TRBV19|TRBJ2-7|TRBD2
CASSIGSGGEQYF
TGTGCCAGTAGTATCGGTAGCGGGGGCGAGCAGTACTTC
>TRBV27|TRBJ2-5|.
CASTRGETQYF
TGTGCCAGCACCAGGGGAGAGACCCAGTACTTC
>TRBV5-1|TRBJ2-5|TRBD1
CASSSTGSEETQYF
TGCGCCAGCAGCTCGACAGGGTCGGAAGAGACCCAGTACTTC
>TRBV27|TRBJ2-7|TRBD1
CASTRQGSGEQYF
TGTGCCAGCACACGACAGGGATCGGGGGAGCAGTACTTC
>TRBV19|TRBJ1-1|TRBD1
CASSIGDRADTEAFF
TGTGCCAGTAGTATAGGGGACAGGGCAGACACTGAAGCTTTCTTT
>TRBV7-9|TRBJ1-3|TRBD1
CASSRAGGYTIYF
TGTGCCAGCAGCCGCGCAGGGGGGTACACCATATATTTT
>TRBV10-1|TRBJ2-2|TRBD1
CASSRDRGSNKAGELFF
TGCGCCAGCAGCCGGGACAGGGGATCAAACAAAGCCGGGGAGCTGTTTTTT
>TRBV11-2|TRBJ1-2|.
CASSSHETGYGYTF
TGTGCCAGCAGCTCCCACGAGACAGGTTATGGCTACACCTTC
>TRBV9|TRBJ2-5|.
CASSVGGRQETQYF
TGTGCCAGCAGCGTAGGGGGGCGCCAAGAGACCCAGTACTTC
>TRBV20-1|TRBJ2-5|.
CSAILQETQYF
TGCAGTGCTATCCTTCAAGAGACCCAGTACTTC
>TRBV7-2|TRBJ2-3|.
CASGFTGLSTDTQYF
TGTGCCAGCGGTTTTACCGGACTCAGCACAGATACGCAGTATTTT
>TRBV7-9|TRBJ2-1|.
CASSLVLGHNEQFF
TGTGCCAGCAGCTTAGTGCTAGGGCACAATGAGCAGTTCTTC
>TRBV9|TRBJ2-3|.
CASSAGVGGFTDTQYF
TGTGCCAGCAGCGCTGGCGTCGGGGGCTTCACAGATACGCAGTATTTT
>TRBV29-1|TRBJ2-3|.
CSVELGRADTQYF
TGCAGCGTTGAACTGGGGCGGGCAGATACGCAGTATTTT